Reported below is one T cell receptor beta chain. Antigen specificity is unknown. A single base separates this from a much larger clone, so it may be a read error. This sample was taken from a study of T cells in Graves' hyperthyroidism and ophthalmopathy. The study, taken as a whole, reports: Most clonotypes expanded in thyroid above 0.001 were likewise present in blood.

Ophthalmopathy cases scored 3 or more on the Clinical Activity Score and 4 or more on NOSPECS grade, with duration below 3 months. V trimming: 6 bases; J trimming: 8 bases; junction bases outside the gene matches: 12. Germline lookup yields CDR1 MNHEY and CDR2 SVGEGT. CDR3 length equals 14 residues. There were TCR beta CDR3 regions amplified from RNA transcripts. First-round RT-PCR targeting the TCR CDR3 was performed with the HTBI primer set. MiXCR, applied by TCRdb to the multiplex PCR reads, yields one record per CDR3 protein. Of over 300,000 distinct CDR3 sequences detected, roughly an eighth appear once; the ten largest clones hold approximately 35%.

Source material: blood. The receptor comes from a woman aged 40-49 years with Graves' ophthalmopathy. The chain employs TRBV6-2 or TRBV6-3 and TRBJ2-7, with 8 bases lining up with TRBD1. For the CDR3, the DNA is TGTGCCAGCAGCAGGCCAGGGGGCTCGGTCAAGCAGTACTTC. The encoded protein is CASSRPGGSVKQYF.